The following is a T cell receptor (beta chain) sequence with its context. Its antigen remains unidentified. TCRdb's table, derived via immunoSEQ multiplex PCR, lists solely in-frame clones and lacks some. Of tens of thousands of clones in the sample, 80% to 90% were seen once. V lost 6 bases, J lost 0 bases, and 5 bases stayed unmatched. CDR3 length equals 15 residues. From germline, CDR1 is KGHSH and CDR2 LQKENI. The record originates from a study of OX40 agonist ivuxolimab in advanced cancers. Across the study: The mean age was approximately 60 years, ranging from about 20 to 85, with more than 70% of participants male. Anti-PD-1, anti-PD-L1 or anti-CTLA-4 therapy given earlier was allowed, and 40% had some.

General observations from the study: It was not determined which antigens were specifically recognized by the peripheral T cells that had undergone clonal expansion. At 0.1 to 3.0 mg/kg, CD4+ and CD8+ blood T cells expanded clonally by week 6.

The source is an adult with an advanced solid tumor such as melanoma, head and neck, liver or kidney cancer. The chain combines TRBV18 with TRBJ1-3; 7 nucleotides align to TRBD1. Sequencing used CD4+ or CD8+ T cells sorted from blood, obtained in a trial of the OX40 agonist ivuxolimab. The CDR3 loop is CASSPGTDSGNTIYF. The CDR3 bases are TGTGCCAGCTCGCCCGGGACAGACTCTGGAAACACCATATATTTT.